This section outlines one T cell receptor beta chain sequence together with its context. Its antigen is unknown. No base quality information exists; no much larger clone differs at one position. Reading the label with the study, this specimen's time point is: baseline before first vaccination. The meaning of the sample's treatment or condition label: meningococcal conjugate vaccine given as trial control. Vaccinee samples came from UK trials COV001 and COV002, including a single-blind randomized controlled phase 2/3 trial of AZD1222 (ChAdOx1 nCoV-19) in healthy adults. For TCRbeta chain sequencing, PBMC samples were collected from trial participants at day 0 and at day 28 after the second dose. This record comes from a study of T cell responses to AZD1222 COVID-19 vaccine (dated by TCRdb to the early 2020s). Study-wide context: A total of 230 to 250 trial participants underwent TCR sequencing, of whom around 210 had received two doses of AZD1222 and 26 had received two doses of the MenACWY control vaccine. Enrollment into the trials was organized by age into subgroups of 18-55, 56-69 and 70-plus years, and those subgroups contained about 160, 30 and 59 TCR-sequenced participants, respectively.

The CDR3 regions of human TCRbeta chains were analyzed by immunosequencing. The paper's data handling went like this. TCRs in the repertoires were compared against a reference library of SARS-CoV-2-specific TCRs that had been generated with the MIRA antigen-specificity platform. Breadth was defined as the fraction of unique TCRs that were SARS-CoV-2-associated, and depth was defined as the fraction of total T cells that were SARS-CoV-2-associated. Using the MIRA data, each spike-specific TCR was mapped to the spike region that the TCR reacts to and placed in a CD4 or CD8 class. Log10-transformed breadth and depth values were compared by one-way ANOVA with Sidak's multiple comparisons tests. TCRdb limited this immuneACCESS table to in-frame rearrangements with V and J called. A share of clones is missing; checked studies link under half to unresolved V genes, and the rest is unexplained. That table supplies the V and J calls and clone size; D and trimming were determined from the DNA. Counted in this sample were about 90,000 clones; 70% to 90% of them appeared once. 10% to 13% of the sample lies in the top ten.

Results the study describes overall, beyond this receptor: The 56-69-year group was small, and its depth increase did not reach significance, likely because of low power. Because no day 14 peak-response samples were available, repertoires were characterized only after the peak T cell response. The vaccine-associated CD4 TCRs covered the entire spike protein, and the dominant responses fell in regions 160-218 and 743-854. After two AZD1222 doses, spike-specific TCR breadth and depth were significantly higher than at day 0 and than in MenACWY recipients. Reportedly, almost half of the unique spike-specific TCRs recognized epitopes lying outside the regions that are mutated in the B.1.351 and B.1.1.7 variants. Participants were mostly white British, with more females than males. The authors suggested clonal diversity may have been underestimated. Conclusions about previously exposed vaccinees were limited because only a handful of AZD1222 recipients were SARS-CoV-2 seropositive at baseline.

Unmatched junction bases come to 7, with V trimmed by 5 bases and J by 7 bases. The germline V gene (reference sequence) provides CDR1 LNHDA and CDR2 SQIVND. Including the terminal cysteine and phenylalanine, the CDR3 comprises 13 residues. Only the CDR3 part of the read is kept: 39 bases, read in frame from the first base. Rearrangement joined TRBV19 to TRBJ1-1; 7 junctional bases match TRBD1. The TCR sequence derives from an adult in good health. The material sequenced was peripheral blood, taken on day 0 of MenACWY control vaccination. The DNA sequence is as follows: TGTGCCAGTAGTGAACGACAGGGTATTGAAGCTTTCTTT. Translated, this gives CASSERQGIEAFF.